The sequence of this T cell receptor (beta chain) was determined in a study of STAT3 mutations in large granular lymphocyte leukemia. From germline, CDR1 is SEHNR and CDR2 FQNEAQ (reference sequence). The germline V and J ends were trimmed by 1 base and 8 bases, with 11 bases remaining between them. This CDR3 spans 13 amino acids. Overall study findings and caveats: In several patients, dominant TCR clone burden exceeded STAT3 mutant burden. In about 35% of the 18 patients, new TCR clonotypes emerged after therapy. Differing intervals and regimens complicate linking therapy response to clone burden. A small but highly pathogenic clone may have been missed. Every T-cell large granular lymphocyte leukemia patient had at least one immunodominant TCR beta clonotype.

The method was immunoSEQ multiplex PCR; TCRdb's version includes in-frame clones alone and lacks a portion of them. The sample consists of 1,500 to 2,000 clones, 29% of them appearing once. About this clone itself: Its antigen is not known.

This sequence joins TRBV7-9 and TRBJ1-2; D is perhaps TRBD1 (6 bases). Sequencing used peripheral blood mononuclear cells. This receptor was taken from a male patient in his fifties with T-cell large granular lymphocyte leukemia. Some clones in this sample may be carry-over from other donors' samples. The CDR3 nucleotides read TGTGCCAGCAGCTTAGAAGCCGGGGGCGGCTACACCTTC. Residues: CASSLEAGGGYTF.